The present entry profiles one TCR beta chain with its context. Its specific antigen is unknown. Per-nucleotide qualities are absent, and no much larger clonotype sits a single base away. Library prep was done by the immunoSEQ multiplex PCR assay. For the multiplex PCR, a mixture combining 60 forward primers for TCR Vbeta segments and 13 reverse primers for TCR Jbeta segments was used. Amplification of the CDR3 region of rearranged TCR beta genes was performed with a multiplex PCR assay on genomic DNA. The amplified TCR beta libraries were sequenced on the Illumina HiSeq System as 87-base-pair reads. Per the authors' processing: A later analysis counted approximately 74 million unique TCR beta chains across the 550 to 700 repertoires, and roughly 10 million of these chains were shared by at least two donors. Raw reads were error-corrected and collapsed into unique sequences with a nearest-neighbor algorithm that merged closely related sequences to remove PCR and sequencing errors. Alignment of CDR3 sequences to IMGT reference sequences was used to assign V, D and J gene segments. For a sequence to be retained, a match of at least six nucleotides to both a V gene segment and a J gene segment was required. Rearrangements were classified as productive when the CDR3 lacked stop codons and remained in frame with V and J, and all other rearrangements were classified as non-productive. CDR3 was defined by IMGT convention, running from the second conserved V-encoded cysteine to the conserved J-encoded phenylalanine. In an earlier analysis of around 570 of the donors, sequences lacking an unambiguous match to a single V gene segment were excluded. An earlier analysis of several hundred of the donors called V segments functional above 56.7% productive rearrangements and segregating when the between-donor standard deviation exceeded 5%. A statistical classification framework was built for diagnosing cytomegalovirus status from the catalog of TCR beta chain sequences. In a later analysis, V and J genes were assigned by comparing TCR nucleotide sequences against IMGT/GENE-DB human TR gene sequences. In a later analysis, CDR3 sequences and most-parsimonious VDJ recombination scenarios were assigned using the TCRdist pipeline. In a later analysis, every TCR beta chain was defined by the combination of its CDR3 amino acid sequence and its V-gene family, and reads without a unique V-gene family were dropped. As a way to deal with suspected cross-contamination and a sequencing artifact, a later analysis dropped 450 to 700 nucleotide sequences that were highly shared and had low generation probability. A later analysis calculated a clonal expansion index for each public chain from normalized within-repertoire ranks of inferred template counts. A later analysis computed generation probabilities with a VDJ recombination model fitted to out-of-frame rearrangements, and checked the results against IGoR. Hypergeometric tests were used in a later analysis to score TCR-TCR, TCR-HLA and TCR-CMV co-occurrence, with a repertoire-size bias correction applied to the TCR pairs. In a later analysis, false discovery rates were estimated by permuting HLA or CMV assignments 20 times. In a later analysis, co-occurring TCRs were grouped using DBSCAN, with TCRdist sequence similarity added in when clustering inside HLA-allele-positive subsets. Repertoires with fewer than 30,000 or more than 120,000 public chains were left out of co-occurrence clustering, as were four to six repertoires with anomalous nucleotide sharing. The source is immuneACCESS, and TCRdb retained only in-frame sequences with V and J called. Part of the clones is not carried over; for the studies checked, unresolved V genes explain less than half of this, and the remainder is unexplained. The V and J calls and clone size are taken from that table; D and trimming were inferred from the DNA. This sample holds 160,000 or so clones; approximately 72% were observed only once. Around 2.4% of the sample belongs to the ten largest clones.

The cohort was made up of around 720 healthy bone marrow donors. Cohort members were all nominally healthy when sampled, although unrecorded immune exposures were likely present. The donor was CMV seronegative and was included in the group of approximately 350 seronegative cohort members. Each donor provided a peripheral blood sample, and peripheral blood mononuclear cells were used for TCR beta sequencing. The Qiagen DNeasy Blood Extraction Kit was used to extract genomic DNA from the blood cell samples. The data originate from a study of cytomegalovirus exposure and HLA in healthy donors (dated by TCRdb to 2017 to 2019). In the study overall: According to an earlier analysis of around 600 of the donors, about 180 million T cells yielded 117 million unique TCR beta sequences and around 280 Gb of sequence data. An earlier analysis of 500 to 750 of the donors applied high-throughput TCR beta sequencing to assess whether each TCR beta V gene segment acted as functional or pseudogenic. Every repertoire in the discovery cohort had been generated on one and the same sequencing platform. Using immunosequencing, the study profiled T cell repertoires from around 680 subjects and related those repertoires to cytomegalovirus serostatus. Of the roughly 390 genotyped donors, 75% to 85% were placed in the genetic ancestry cluster associated with self-reported Caucasian donors. Because of strong linkage in the cohort, roughly five DR-DQ haplotypes were treated as single units for association and clustering. Roughly 300 gigabases of sequencing data and 70 million to 100 million unique TCR sequences made up an early release that covered about 640 HLA-typed donors. Alongside the repertoire data, information on donor age, sex, ethnicity and CMV serostatus was compiled. To predict cytomegalovirus infection status, the study brought together high-throughput TCR immunosequencing, statistical association of individual TCRs with disease status, and machine learning. Among some 410 genotyped donors of the cohort, an average of approximately 240,000 unique TCR beta nucleotide sequences were sequenced per donor, about a sixth of them non-productive. To study patterns of TCR occurrence, a later analysis re-analyzed previously published TCR beta repertoires from under 750 donors and added high-resolution HLA genotyping. In the later analysis, no new phenotypic data were used to find candidate immune exposures; instead, reliance was placed on TCR beta sequences and their occurrence across donors. A later genetic analysis used genome-wide SNP genotypes for about 60% of the roughly 700 donors, treating that subset as a discovery cohort. The aim of the study was to test whether cataloging public T cell receptors could identify signatures of past pathogen exposure. HLA typing included class I and class II loci at four-digit resolution. The number of typed donors differed by locus: about 620-640 for A, B, C, DRB1 and DQB1; 500 to 550 for DQA1; approximately 610 for DPA1; and roughly 490 for DPB1. Along with the approximately 650-subject first cohort, a separate validation cohort of roughly 110 different subjects was used. On the study overall, not on this receptor specifically: In a later analysis, HLA-associated TCR beta chains showed more clonal expansion and lower generation probabilities than non-associated chains that were equally common. Specific HLA alleles were associated with some 15,000 TCR beta sequences at a false discovery rate of 0.05 in a later analysis. The study gave a list of 150 to 200 TCR beta chains associated with cytomegalovirus. Strong co-occurrence of HLA alleles, especially DR and DQ, made assigning TCR associations to individual alleles difficult. A cluster of highly shared sequence variants was judged likely to be a technical artifact of the sequencing pipeline. In a later analysis, most CMV-associated TCR beta chains were found to appear HLA-restricted, with HLA associations seemingly driven largely by CMV exposure. For the cohort, immune exposure information was limited to CMV serostatus. The 87-base-pair reads could not distinguish some IMGT-functional V segments, including TRBV6-2 and TRBV6-3, so those segments were excluded. Because counts were too low, 15 to 20 rarely observed V segments, including chromosome 9 orphons, were excluded from the earlier analysis of several hundred of the donors. An association between a missense DCLRE1C variant and V-gene and J-gene trimming of TCR beta chains was found in a later genetic analysis and replicated in an independent cohort. According to a later genetic analysis, donors in an Asian-associated ancestry cluster had fewer N-insertions in productive TCRs than the roughly 670-donor mean. The classifier was reported to diagnose cytomegalovirus status with high specificity and sensitivity in both the original and validation cohorts. According to a later analysis, parvovirus B19, influenza, CMV and Epstein-Barr virus appeared linked to several top co-occurrence clusters. Sequencing depth was assumed to be roughly uniform across donors in the presence/absence analyses, though that assumption may not hold. According to a later analysis, TCR association rates differed among HLA loci, with DRB1 alleles showing the most associated TCRs and HLA-C alleles showing the fewest. A further reported finding was that TCR beta sequences accurately predicted the HLA-A and HLA-B alleles for most subjects in the first cohort. Most TCR sequences were seen in very few donors, while some public TCRs were found in many individuals. It was suggested by the authors that the approach could potentially be generalized to other disease states and immunological phenotypes. Because HLA typing was missing for some donors at each locus, association tests included only the typed subset. Only TCR beta chains were sequenced in this cohort, and the absence of alpha or paired-chain data limited detectable features. Linkage disequilibrium might explain the correlated functional status among segregating V segments, but an unknown experimental factor could not be excluded. An earlier analysis of 587 of the donors showed that most TCR beta V segments appeared in productive rearrangements either about 87% or about 30% of the time, which broadly matched IMGT annotations. A few of the identified cytomegalovirus-associated TCR beta chains were confirmed in vitro to be specific for cytomegalovirus antigens.

The germline V gene (reference sequence) sets CDR1 to MNHEY and CDR2 to SMNVEV. V and J are truncated by 4 bases and 3 bases respectively, leaving an intervening sequence of 10 bases. The CDR3, cysteine through phenylalanine, is 14 amino acids long. The DNA shown is the 42-base CDR3, in frame from base 1. The clonotype was recovered from a female donor in good health and CMV-seronegative. Sequenced input: PBMCs. The receptor chain draws on TRBV27 and TRBJ1-5; a weak D assignment points to TRBD1 (6 bases agree). The bases are TGTGCCAGCAGTTCTCAGGGGTTCAATCAGCCCCAGCATTTT. Its protein reads: CASSSQGFNQPQHF.